These 20 T cell receptor beta chains were all obtained from the same sample, sequenced in a study of T cell clones after liver transplantation. Sequencing was performed with immunoSEQ multiplex PCR; in TCRdb, only in-frame clones are kept and a portion is missing. The data show around 20,000 clones, with roughly 88% seen just once and 10% to 15% held by the top ten. The sample here was CD8+ T cells from blood, taken before liver transplant. These TCRs come from a human donor who received a liver transplant.

The rearrangement joins TRBV28 to TRBJ1-2; D might be TRBD1 (6 bases). Trimming left V 6 bases short and J 4 bases short, with 15 bases between. The V gene's germline CDR1 is MDHEN and CDR2 SYDVKM. The CDR3 is 14 residues long. The CDR3 loop is CASSLPTGIYGYTF. The DNA of the CDR3 is TGTGCCAGCAGCTTGCCCACAGGGATCTATGGCTACACCTTC.

This clone was counted a single time. V gene TRBV9 combines with J gene TRBJ2-7, with TRBD1 matching over 7 bases. The germline V gene encodes CDR1 SGDLS and CDR2 YYNGEE. The J segment lost 2 bases and the V segment lost 0 bases, leaving 5 bases of the junction unmatched. The CDR3 is made up of 15 amino acids. The CDR3 sequence: CASSVGDSSTYEQYF. In DNA, the CDR3 is TGTGCCAGCAGCGTAGGGGACAGTTCTACCTACGAGCAGTACTTC. Based on the CDR3 plus reference TRBV9 and TRBJ2-7, the full variable domain is DSGVTQTPKHLITATGQRVTLRCSPRSGDLSVYWYQQSLDQGLQFLIQYYNGEERAKGNILERFSAQQFPDLHSELNLSSLELGDSALYFCASSVGDSSTYEQYFGPGTRLTVT.

V is TRBV29-1 and J is TRBJ2-2; D is possibly TRBD2 (5 bases). This CDR3 is built from 12 residues. CDR1 SQVTM and CDR2 ANQGSEA come from the germline V gene. V lost 4 bases and J 4 bases, leaving 7 bases between the germline ends. The CDR3 DNA reads as TGCAGCGTTGTGGGAGCCACCGGGGAGCTGTTTTTT. This translates into CSVVGATGELFF.

The chain employs TRBV9 and TRBJ2-3, with 12 positions matching TRBD2. Germline assignment: CDR1 SGDLS and CDR2 YYNGEE. V lost 0 bases, J lost 6 bases, and 8 bases stayed unmatched. This CDR3 is 17 amino acids long. The CDR3 here is CASSVDSSGRGADTQYF. The CDR3 region has the DNA TGTGCCAGCAGCGTAGATTCTAGCGGGAGGGGAGCGGATACGCAGTATTTT.

The CDR3 reads CASRPLAGGTYEQYF. The CDR3, as DNA: TGTGCCAGCAGGCCTCTAGCGGGAGGGACGTATGAGCAGTACTTC. The rearrangement uses TRBV6-1 and TRBJ2-7; 12 bases match TRBD2. The J segment lost 7 bases and the V segment lost 6 bases, leaving 10 bases of the junction unmatched. Germline-derived CDR1 and CDR2 are MNHNS and SASEGT. The CDR3 has 15 amino acids.

The chain is built from TRBV2 and TRBJ2-7; TRBD2 agrees at 7 bases. The CDR3 length is 15 residues. Germline values: CDR1 SNHLY, CDR2 FYNNEI. V was pared by 4 bases and J by 0 bases, with 6 bases of the junction left unmatched. Here the CDR3 DNA reads TGTGCCAGCAGTGTCTGGGGGGGTAGCTCCTACGAGCAGTACTTC. Its translation: CASSVWGGSSYEQYF.

The genes are TRBV10-1 and TRBJ2-2; the D is unclear. V was trimmed by 0 bases and J by 5 bases, leaving 4 bases between them. Germline values: CDR1 WNHNN, CDR2 SYGVQD (reference sequence). The CDR3 has 13 amino acids. In DNA form, the CDR3 reads TGCGCCAGCAGTGAGTCGGGGACCGGGGAGCTGTTTTTT. Its protein product is CASSESGTGELFF.

The V call is TRBV5-1, the J call TRBJ2-7; D call uncertain. The CDR3 covers 13 residues. From germline, CDR1 is SGHRS and CDR2 YFSETQ. Deletions cut 1 base from V and 1 base from J, with 6 bases between. This CDR3 reads CASSLTVSYEQYF. In nucleotides, the CDR3 is TGCGCCAGCAGCTTGACAGTTTCCTACGAGCAGTACTTC. The variable domain in full, completed from reference TRBV5-1 and TRBJ2-7, reads KAGVTQTPRYLIKTRGQQVTLSCSPISGHRSVSWYQQTPGQGLQFLFEYFSETQRNKGNFPGRFSGRQFSNSRSEMNVSTLELGDSALYLCASSLTVSYEQYFGPGTRLTVT.

The chain uses TRBV28 and TRBJ1-5; D is perhaps TRBD1 (5 bases). CDR3 length equals 15 residues. CDR1 is MDHEN and CDR2 is SYDVKM in the germline V gene. Trimming pared 5 bases from V and 4 bases from J, leaving 15 bases between. CDR3 sequence reads: CASSSEGGGNQPQHF. CDR3 in DNA: TGTGCCAGCAGTAGCGAGGGTGGGGGAAATCAGCCCCAGCATTTT.

The rearrangement links TRBV5-1 to TRBJ2-1, with D tentatively TRBD2 (6 bases). V shed 3 bases and J shed 6 bases, with 13 bases lying between them. In germline, CDR1 is SGHRS, CDR2 YFSETQ. The length of the CDR3 is 14 residues. Written as DNA, the CDR3 is TGCGCCAGCAGCTGGGCGGGGCAGAGCAATGAGCAGTTCTTC. It codes for CASSWAGQSNEQFF.

The V and J genes are TRBV13 and TRBJ2-1; 11 nucleotides line up with TRBD1. The CDR3 runs 15 residues. The V gene's germline CDR1 is PRHDT and CDR2 FYEKMQ (reference sequence). J was trimmed by 9 bases and V by 3 bases; bases with no gene match: 7. The CDR3 nucleotides are TGTGCCAGCAGCTTGGACAGGGGGCGGGCGACTGAGCAGTTCTTC. It is translated as CASSLDRGRATEQFF.

The chain uses TRBV5-1 and TRBJ2-7, with 7 bases that match TRBD2. V lost 2 bases to trimming and J lost 4 bases; unmatched junction nucleotides: 6. CDR1 is SGHRS and CDR2 is YFSETQ in the germline V gene. The CDR3 extends over 14 amino acids. CDR3 loop: CASSFEGEGYEQYF. The CDR3, as DNA: TGCGCCAGCAGCTTCGAAGGGGAGGGGTACGAGCAGTACTTC.

The sample holds one count of this clone. The chain has TRBV28 and TRBJ2-5, with a tentative D call TRBD1 (7 bases). Germline loops: CDR1 MDHEN, CDR2 SYDVKM. The germline V and J ends were trimmed by 3 bases and 5 bases, with 16 bases remaining between them. The length of the CDR3 is 15 residues. This CDR3 reads CASSLDRAGGETQYF. Written as DNA, the CDR3 is TGTGCCAGCAGTTTGGACCGGGCAGGGGGGGAGACCCAGTACTTC.

This chain links TRBV28 with TRBJ1-2, with D possibly matching TRBD1 (6 bases). The V gene's germline CDR1 is MDHEN and CDR2 SYDVKM. V lost 3 bases and J lost 3, with 17 bases in between. The length of the CDR3 is 16 residues. In nucleotides, the CDR3 is TGTGCCAGCAGTTTGGAGGACAGTCGGAATTACTATGGCTACACCTTC. Encoded protein: CASSLEDSRNYYGYTF.

This chain connects TRBV4-1 to TRBJ1-1; TRBD1 is a possible D gene (5 bases). The V and J ends lost 0 bases and 2 bases respectively, with 10 bases between them. The CDR3 is 15 residues long. Germline CDR1 MGHRA, CDR2 YSYEKL. CDR3 amino acids: CASSQDRGVNTEAFF. The CDR3 bases are TGCGCCAGCAGCCAAGATAGAGGGGTTAACACTGAAGCTTTCTTT.

The CDR3: CASSSTLAGGGSYEQYF. The CDR3 DNA sequence: TGTGCCAGCAGCTCTACACTAGCGGGAGGAGGGTCCTACGAGCAGTACTTC. The V call is TRBV7-9, the J call TRBJ2-7; 12 bases agree with TRBD2. The V and J ends lost 4 bases and 1 base, in that order; junction bases with no gene match: 8. CDR1 and CDR2 (germline): SEHNR, FQNEAQ (reference sequence). There are 17 residues in the CDR3.

V and J are TRBV11-2 and TRBJ2-3, with TRBD1 matching over 7 bases. The germline V gene has CDR1 SGHAT and CDR2 FQNNGV. V was pared by 8 bases and J by 1 base, with 6 bases of the junction left unmatched. This CDR3 region has 14 residues. The CDR3 loop is CASGDGQGTDTQYF. Written as DNA, the CDR3 is TGTGCCAGCGGCGATGGACAGGGCACAGATACGCAGTATTTT.

The V call is TRBV2, the J call TRBJ2-5; a possible D gene is TRBD2 (6 bases). This CDR3 region has 14 residues. Germline lookup yields CDR1 SNHLY and CDR2 FYNNEI. Trimming stripped 8 bases from V and 5 bases from J, with 18 bases between. Written as DNA, the CDR3 is TGTGCCAGCCACAAAAGGGGACGGGGGGAGACCCAGTACTTC. Translated: CASHKRGRGETQYF.

This clone was recorded only once. This rearrangement joins TRBV7-9 to TRBJ2-7, with a possible D match to TRBD2 (6 bases). CDR1 is SEHNR, CDR2 FQNEAQ, per germline (reference sequence). The CDR3 loop spans 16 amino acids. The V gene lost 4 bases and the J gene lost 1 base, with 17 bases spanning the gap. For the CDR3, the DNA is TGTGCCAGCAGCTACCTAATGCGGGGTGGGTCCTACGAGCAGTACTTC. It translates to CASSYLMRGGSYEQYF.

The chain combines TRBV28 with TRBJ2-1; D not resolved. Looked up from germline, CDR1 is MDHEN and CDR2 is SYDVKM. This CDR3 has 18 amino acids. Trimming pared 4 bases from V and 0 bases from J, leaving 19 bases between. For the CDR3, the DNA is TGTGCCAGCAGTTCACTGGACGGTATCAAATACTCCTACAATGAGCAGTTCTTC. It specifies CASSSLDGIKYSYNEQFF.